One and the same sample provided the 14 T cell receptor beta chains below, sequenced in a study of early T cells in non-severe SARS-CoV-2 infection. TCRdb re-called the 5' RACE reads with MiXCR, one entry per CDR3 protein. The sample holds around 89,000 distinct CDR3 sequences, roughly 14% seen once. The sample consisted of whole blood. Every receptor here comes from an adult who was a healthcare worker with PCR-confirmed SARS-CoV-2 infection or an uninfected control (not recorded which).

The chain has TRBV11-2 and TRBJ2-3; tentative D call: TRBD2 (6 bases). Germline V gene data show CDR1 as SGHAT and CDR2 as FQNNGV. The CDR3 is made up of 14 amino acids. V shed 1 base and J shed 4 bases, with 9 bases lying between them. The CDR3 DNA reads TGTGCCAGCAGCTTAGGCGGGGAGGCAGATACGCAGTATTTT. Translated: CASSLGGEADTQYF.

This clonotype was detected a few times. The chain employs TRBV5-1 and TRBJ1-1; 7 bases are a match to TRBD1. Trimming at V came to 0 bases and at J to 5 bases, leaving 7 bases not matched to a gene. This CDR3 has 15 residues. Germline V gene data show CDR1 as SGHRS and CDR2 as YFSETQ. CDR3 residues: CASSLESPGGTEAFF. CDR3 in DNA: TGCGCCAGCAGCTTGGAATCTCCAGGGGGGACTGAAGCTTTCTTT.

This clonotype has a count of ten or more. The rearrangement uses TRBV20-1 and TRBJ2-2; possibly TRBD1 or TRBD2 for D (6 bases each). The CDR3 loop spans 16 amino acids. Trimming shortened V by 6 bases and J by 0 bases, and 17 bases separated the two germline ends. CDR1 and CDR2 from the germline V gene are DFQATT and SNEGSKA (reference sequence). The CDR3 loop reads CSAPNLRGPNTGELFF. The CDR3 DNA reads as TGCAGTGCCCCTAATCTACGGGGGCCGAACACCGGGGAGCTGTTTTTT.

This clonotype came up many times. The chain carries TRBV6-6 and TRBJ1-1, with 7 bases identical to TRBD1. CDR1 is MNHNY and CDR2 is SVGAGI in the germline V gene (reference sequence). The length of the CDR3 is 17 residues. J lost 2 bases, V lost 0 bases, and 9 bases had no gene match. CDR3 DNA sequence: TGTGCCAGCAGTTACTCTACTTGGACAGGCGTAAACACTGAAGCTTTCTTT. Its translation: CASSYSTWTGVNTEAFF.

This clonotype occurred a few times. V usage is TRBV29-1 and J usage is TRBJ1-1, with D possibly matching TRBD1 (5 bases). CDR1 and CDR2 from the germline V gene are SQVTM and ANQGSEA. Trimming pared 8 bases from V and 0 bases from J, leaving 7 bases between. The CDR3 length is 11 residues. The CDR3 loop reads CSTRVNTEAFF. Here the CDR3 DNA reads TGCAGCACCAGGGTGAACACTGAAGCTTTCTTT.

The chain couples TRBV12-3 or TRBV12-4 to TRBJ1-2; tentative D call: TRBD1 (6 bases). The CDR3 extends over 15 amino acids. V was shortened by 8 bases and J by 3 bases, with 19 bases between the two germline ends. The CDR3 spells CASRSLHRADYGYTF. DNA for the CDR3: TGTGCCAGCCGATCCCTCCACAGGGCCGACTATGGCTACACCTTC.

This clonotype has more than one count but fewer than ten. The V and J genes are TRBV30 and TRBJ1-2; no reliable D call. V gave up 0 bases and J gave up 2 bases, with 7 bases separating them. From germline, CDR1 is GTSNPN and CDR2 SVGIG (reference sequence). There are 13 residues in the CDR3. The CDR3 DNA reads TGTGCCTGGAGTGTAAACAGAAACTATGGCTACACCTTC. Translated, it gives CAWSVNRNYGYTF.

The table lists this clonotype with a few counts. This chain connects TRBV11-3 to TRBJ1-2, with unresolved D. Deletions cut 4 bases from V and 6 bases from J, with 21 bases between. Per the germline V gene, CDR1 is SGHNT and CDR2 is YENEEA. This CDR3 contains 16 residues. CDR3: CASSSLIIFLLHGYTF. CDR3 sequence (DNA): TGTGCCAGCAGCTCCCTCATTATTTTTTTGCTACATGGCTACACCTTC.

This chain uses TRBV5-6 with TRBJ2-7; 10 nucleotides match TRBD1. This CDR3 is 14 amino acids long. Trimming removed 4 bases from V and 7 bases from J; junction bases left unmatched: 8. CDR1 SGHDT and CDR2 YYEEEE come from the germline V gene. The CDR3 region has the DNA TGTGCCAGCAGCCTTCGGGACAGGGGTTGGGAGCAGTACGTC. Translating it yields CASSLRDRGWEQYV.

CDR3 DNA sequence: TGTGCCAGCATAGGGACTGACAATGAGCAGTTCTTC. This gives the protein CASIGTDNEQFF. The rearrangement uses TRBV5-4 and TRBJ2-1, with TRBD2 as a possible D gene (6 bases). CDR3 length: 12 amino acids. Trimming stripped 6 bases from V and 5 bases from J, with 9 bases between. Germline V gene data show CDR1 as SGHNT and CDR2 as YYREEE (reference sequence).

CDR3 coding DNA: TGTGCCAGCAGGGGGACTGGTTTGGGTGAAAAACTGTTTTTT. This translates into CASRGTGLGEKLFF. The chain has TRBV12-3 or TRBV12-4 and TRBJ1-4, with D possibly matching TRBD1 (5 bases). Trimming left V 6 bases short and J 7 bases short, with 15 bases between. CDR3 length: 14 residues.

The chain combines TRBV6-1 with TRBJ2-5; D not certain. This CDR3 comprises 13 residues. The V gene's germline CDR1 is MNHNS and CDR2 SASEGT. Trimming took off 8 bases at V and 2 bases at J, with 12 bases between the two ends. The CDR3 DNA follows: TGTGCCAGCCACCAATACTCTCAAGAGACCCAGTACTTC. As protein: CASHQYSQETQYF.

The table lists this clonotype with a few counts. The J gene is TRBJ1-2, the V gene TRBV7-8, with 8 bases lining up with TRBD1. V shed 8 bases, J shed 4 bases, and the junction held 12 bases outside the gene matches. Germline CDR1 reads SGHVS; CDR2 reads FQNEAQ. The CDR3 spans 15 residues. In nucleotides, the CDR3 is TGTGCCAGCCAATTAGGACAGGGCCGTGGCTATGGCTACACCTTC. This translates into CASQLGQGRGYGYTF.

The chain's CDR3 is CASSLVLAYAPGETQYF. Here the CDR3 DNA reads TGTGCCAGCAGCTTAGTCCTAGCGTACGCCCCTGGAGAGACCCAGTACTTC. The V and J genes are TRBV11-2 and TRBJ2-5, with D possibly being TRBD2 (6 bases). The CDR3 runs 17 residues. With 1 base removed from V and 4 bases from J, the gap between germline ends came to 19 bases. Germline CDR1 SGHAT, CDR2 FQNNGV.